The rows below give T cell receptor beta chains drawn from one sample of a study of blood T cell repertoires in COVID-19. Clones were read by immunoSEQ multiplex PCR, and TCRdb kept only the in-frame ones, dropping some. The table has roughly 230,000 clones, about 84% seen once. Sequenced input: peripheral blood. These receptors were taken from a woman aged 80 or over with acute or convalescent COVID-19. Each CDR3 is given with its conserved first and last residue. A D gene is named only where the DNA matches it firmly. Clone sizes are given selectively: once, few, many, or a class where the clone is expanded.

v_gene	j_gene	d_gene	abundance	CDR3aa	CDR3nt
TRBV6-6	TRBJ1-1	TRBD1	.	CASSYVRQGGAFF	TGTGCCAGCAGTTATGTCCGACAGGGTGGAGCTTTCTTT
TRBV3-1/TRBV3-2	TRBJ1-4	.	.	CASSQESRATNEKLFF	TGTGCCAGCAGCCAAGAGTCCCGCGCAACTAATGAAAAACTGTTTTTT
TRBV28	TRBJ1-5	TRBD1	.	CASSTGQLSNQPQHF	TGTGCCAGCAGTACGGGACAGCTTAGCAATCAGCCCCAGCATTTT
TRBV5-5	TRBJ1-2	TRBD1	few	CASSLASVTGMPINYGYTF	TGTGCCAGCAGCTTGGCCAGTGTGACAGGGATGCCTATTAACTATGGCTACACCTTC
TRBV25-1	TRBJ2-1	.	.	CASRDPGTKAYNEQFF	TGTGCCAGCAGAGATCCCGGGACAAAAGCCTACAATGAGCAGTTCTTC
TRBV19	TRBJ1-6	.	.	CASSLTGYNSPLHF	TGTGCCAGTAGTTTGACGGGCTATAATTCACCCCTCCACTTT
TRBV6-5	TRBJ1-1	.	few	CASSYSQGTEAFF	TGTGCCAGCAGTTACTCCCAGGGGACTGAAGCTTTCTTT
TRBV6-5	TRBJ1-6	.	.	CASSPRSYNSPLHF	TGTGCCAGCAGCCCCCGGTCCTATAATTCACCCCTCCACTTT
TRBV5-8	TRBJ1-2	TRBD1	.	CASSLVGQGAYGYTF	TGTGCCAGCAGCTTGGTAGGACAGGGAGCCTATGGCTACACCTTC
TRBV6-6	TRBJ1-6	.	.	CASSSLGVIGSPLHF	TGTGCCAGCAGTTCTCTAGGGGTGATTGGGTCACCCCTCCACTTT
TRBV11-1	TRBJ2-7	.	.	CASSLAEGYEQYF	TGTGCCAGCAGCTTAGCGGAGGGGTACGAGCAGTACTTC
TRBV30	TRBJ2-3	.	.	CAWRSSSDTQYF	TGTGCCTGGAGGAGTAGCTCCGATACGCAGTATTTT
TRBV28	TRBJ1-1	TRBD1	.	CASSFLRAGGSRNGEAFF	TGTGCCAGCAGTTTCTTACGGGCAGGGGGCTCCCGGAATGGTGAAGCTTTCTTT
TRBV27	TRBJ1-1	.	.	CASSWLEKNTEAFF	TGTGCCAGCAGTTGGCTGGAGAAGAACACTGAAGCTTTCTTT
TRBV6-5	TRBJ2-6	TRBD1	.	CASSDRGSGANVLTF	TGTGCCAGCAGCGACAGGGGATCCGGGGCCAACGTCCTGACTTTC
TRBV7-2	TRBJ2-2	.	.	CASSLAGGTGELFF	TGTGCCAGCAGCTTAGCGGGGGGCACCGGGGAGCTGTTTTTT
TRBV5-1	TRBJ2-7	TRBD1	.	CASTGTGAYEQYF	TGCGCCAGCACCGGGACAGGGGCATACGAGCAGTACTTC
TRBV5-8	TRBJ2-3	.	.	CASSLGYTDTQYF	TGTGCCAGCAGCTTGGGTTACACAGATACGCAGTATTTT
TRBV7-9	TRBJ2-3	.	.	CASSPTGDTDTQYF	TGTGCCAGCAGCCCCACCGGGGACACAGATACGCAGTATTTT
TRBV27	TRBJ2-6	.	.	CADYRERPSGANVLTF	TGTGCTGACTACAGGGAGAGGCCCTCTGGGGCCAACGTCCTGACTTTC
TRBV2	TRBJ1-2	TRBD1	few	CASSERGDRGAYGYTF	TGTGCCAGCAGTGAGAGGGGGGACAGGGGGGCCTATGGCTACACCTTC
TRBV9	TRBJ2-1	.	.	CASSPRLGGGLGEQFF	TGTGCCAGCAGCCCCAGGTTGGGCGGTGGACTTGGTGAGCAGTTCTTC
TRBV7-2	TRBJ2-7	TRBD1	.	CASSLLGQGFREQYF	TGTGCCAGCAGCTTATTAGGACAGGGCTTCCGCGAGCAGTACTTC
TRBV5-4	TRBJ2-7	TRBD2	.	CASSSGLAGEVYEQYF	TGTGCCAGCAGCTCCGGACTAGCGGGAGAGGTCTACGAGCAGTACTTC
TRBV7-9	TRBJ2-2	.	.	CASSADREDRPWNTGELFF	TGTGCCAGCAGCGCGGACCGGGAAGATCGTCCTTGGAACACCGGGGAGCTGTTTTTT
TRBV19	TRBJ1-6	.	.	CASSIGPRAGNSPLHF	TGTGCCAGTAGTATAGGTCCCAGGGCTGGAAATTCACCCCTCCACTTT
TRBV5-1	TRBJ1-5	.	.	CASTWRDSDQPQHF	TGCGCCAGCACTTGGAGAGACAGTGATCAGCCCCAGCATTTT
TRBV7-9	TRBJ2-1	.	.	CASSSSKVTSYNEQFF	TGTGCCAGCAGCAGTTCTAAGGTGACATCTTACAATGAGCAGTTCTTC